The rows below give T cell receptor beta chains drawn from one sample of a study of cytomegalovirus exposure and HLA in healthy donors. Sequencing used immunoSEQ multiplex PCR; TCRdb keeps in-frame clones, though not all of them. The sample consists of approximately 150,000 clones, 84% of them appearing once. The source material was PBMCs. The source of these receptors is a girl aged 10 to 17 in good health and CMV-seropositive. Both conserved end residues are part of each CDR3. Each record gives: J gene, clone size, D gene, V gene, CDR3 DNA, CDR3 protein. The D gene is left open where the match is weak. Rows may omit the clone size; those that give it use once, few, many or a size class.

TRBJ2-7 NA NA TRBV4-1 TGCGCCAGCAGCCAAGATGCGGGTAGTTACGAGCAGTACTTC CASSQDAGSYEQYF
TRBJ2-6 NA TRBD1 TRBV27 TGTGCCAGCAGTTTTATCCCCCCGGGACAGATAAACTCTGGGGCCAACGTCCTGACTTTC CASSFIPPGQINSGANVLTF
TRBJ2-7 NA TRBD2 TRBV4-1 TGCGCCAGCAGCCAAGAAAATTCAGGTCGGGGGGATGAGCAGTACTTC CASSQENSGRGDEQYF
TRBJ2-5 NA NA TRBV25-1 TGTGCCAGCAGTGAGGCGGGTGGCCAAGAGACCCAGTACTTC CASSEAGGQETQYF
TRBJ2-3 NA NA TRBV12-1 TGTGCCAGCAGCTTGATCTTACTAGCGGGGGGGCGCTTGGATACGCAGTATTTT CASSLILLAGGRLDTQYF
TRBJ1-2 NA TRBD1 TRBV11-2 TGTGCCAGCAGCCTGGGACAGGGGCAACGCGGCTACACCTTC CASSLGQGQRGYTF
TRBJ2-7 few NA TRBV7-8 TGTGCCAGCAGCGGCGGACAGATTTACTACGAGCAGTACTTC CASSGGQIYYEQYF
TRBJ1-5 NA TRBD1 TRBV5-6 TGTGCCAGCAGCTCGAACAGGGGCCCTTGGGGGGAGCCCCAGCATTTT CASSSNRGPWGEPQHF
TRBJ2-1 NA NA TRBV29-1 TGCAGCGTGATTAACAGGCAGAGCTCCTACAATGAGCAATTCTTC CSVINRQSSYNEQFF
TRBJ2-7 NA TRBD1 TRBV9 TGTGCCAGCAGCGAATCTCCGGGACAGGGCTACGAGCAGTACTTC CASSESPGQGYEQYF
TRBJ1-2 NA NA TRBV9 TGTGCCAGCAGCGTAGAGGGCAGGGTAGAGGATGGCTACACCTTC CASSVEGRVEDGYTF
TRBJ1-5 NA NA TRBV19 TGTGCCAGTAGTCTCAAGGGGGGCGGGGGAAATCAGCCCCAGCATTTT CASSLKGGGGNQPQHF
TRBJ1-5 once NA TRBV19 TGTGCCAGTAGCTGGGGGGGAGGTGCTCAGCCCCAGCATTTT CASSWGGGAQPQHF
TRBJ1-4 once TRBD1 TRBV9 TGTGCCAGCAGCGTAGAAGGGGGCTCAACTAATGAAAAACTGTTTTTT CASSVEGGSTNEKLFF
TRBJ1-2 once TRBD1 TRBV7-8 TGTGCCAGCAGCCTGAGGGGGCAGGGGGCAAAAGGCTACACCTTC CASSLRGQGAKGYTF
TRBJ1-4 few TRBD1 TRBV5-4 TGTGCCAGCAGCGAGACAGGGGCTAATGAAAAACTGTTTTTT CASSETGANEKLFF
TRBJ1-3 NA NA TRBV21-1 TGTGCCAGCAACCTGAGGAGTGCTCGCTCTGGAAACACCATATATTTT CASNLRSARSGNTIYF
TRBJ1-1 NA NA TRBV12-5 TGTGCTAGTGGTTTGGGAGGGCGTCGAACTGAAGCTTTCTTT CASGLGGRRTEAFF
TRBJ1-3 NA NA TRBV5-4 TGTGCCAGCAGCTTGCGGGGGTCAGGAAACACCATATATTTT CASSLRGSGNTIYF
TRBJ1-2 NA TRBD1 TRBV6-1 TGTGCCAGCAGTCAGGACAGGGGCCGGGGCTACACCTTC CASSQDRGRGYTF
TRBJ2-1 NA TRBD2 TRBV19 TGTGCCAGTAGTATGGGGACTAGCCGAGAGCAGTTCTTC CASSMGTSREQFF
TRBJ2-1 NA NA TRBV2 TGTGCCAGCGCAGCGGCTAAAAGCTCCTACAATGAGCAGTTCTTC CASAAAKSSYNEQFF
TRBJ2-3 NA NA TRBV6-5 TGTGCCAGCAGTTCGACAGATACGCAGTATTTT CASSSTDTQYF